These T cell receptor beta chains were read from a single sample in a study of identical twins. TCRdb redid the calling of the 5' RACE reads with MiXCR, one entry per CDR3 protein. Among about 520,000 distinct CDR3 sequences listed, roughly a fifth were seen once. These data were also filed under a second study, of T cells expressing NK-cell markers.

The sample consisted of CD4+ T cells sorted from blood. The receptors come from a woman younger than 35 in good health. The CDR3 runs from the conserved cysteine through the conserved F or W. The D gene is left open where the match is weak. Not all rows give a size; the values are once, few, many and, for expanded clones, a class.

D: .; V: TRBV29-1; size: few; J: TRBJ1-2; CDR3: CSVWAGGYTF; DNA: TGCAGCGTGTGGGCTGGTGGCTACACCTTC
D: TRBD1; V: TRBV29-1; size: .; J: TRBJ2-7; CDR3: CSPTRTGRRF; DNA: TGCAGCCCCACCCGGACAGGTCGCCGGTTC
D: .; V: TRBV21-1; size: few; J: TRBJ1-3; CDR3: CASSKADKSGNTIYF; DNA: TGTGCCAGCAGCAAAGCGGACAAGTCAGGAAACACCATATATTTT
D: TRBD2; V: TRBV5-6; size: few; J: TRBJ2-1; CDR3: CASSFGLAVDNEQFF; DNA: TGTGCCAGCAGCTTCGGGCTAGCGGTTGACAATGAGCAGTTCTTC
D: .; V: TRBV3-1; size: few; J: TRBJ1-1; CDR3: CASSLPREGTEAFF; DNA: TGTGCCAGCAGCCTCCCCAGGGAGGGAACTGAAGCTTTCTTT
D: TRBD1; V: TRBV7-2; size: many; J: TRBJ1-2; CDR3: CASSLGGQNYGYTF; DNA: TGTGCCAGCAGCTTAGGGGGACAGAACTATGGCTACACCTTC
D: .; V: TRBV15; size: .; J: TRBJ1-1; CDR3: CATSPTGGVIPNTEAFF; DNA: TGTGCCACCAGCCCCACAGGAGGCGTGATCCCGAACACTGAAGCTTTCTTT
D: TRBD2; V: TRBV29-1; size: few; J: TRBJ2-1; CDR3: CSSKTSGSPNEQFF; DNA: TGCAGCTCAAAGACTAGCGGGAGCCCCAATGAGCAGTTCTTC
D: .; V: TRBV20-1; size: .; J: TRBJ2-1; CDR3: CSASRRDEQFF; DNA: TGCAGTGCTAGTCGGCGGGATGAGCAGTTCTTC
D: .; V: TRBV7-9; size: few; J: TRBJ1-2; CDR3: CASSLEDSRLSTF; DNA: TGTGCCAGCAGCTTAGAGGACAGCCGACTCTCCACCTTC
D: TRBD1; V: TRBV20-1; size: .; J: TRBJ2-7; CDR3: CSARGQLHPYEQYF; DNA: TGCAGTGCTAGGGGACAGCTACACCCCTACGAGCAGTACTTC
D: .; V: TRBV21-1; size: .; J: TRBJ1-2; CDR3: CASSKVDGSNYGYTF; DNA: TGTGCCAGCAGCAAAGTCGACGGTTCTAACTATGGCTACACCTTC
D: .; V: TRBV20-1; size: few; J: TRBJ2-3; CDR3: CSARVGSLLEDTQYF; DNA: TGCAGTGCTAGGGTCGGCAGCCTGCTTGAAGATACGCAGTATTTT
D: TRBD2; V: TRBV7-3; size: .; J: TRBJ2-5; CDR3: CASSLQLAGGGETQYF; DNA: TGTGCCAGCAGCTTGCAACTAGCGGGGGGCGGGGAGACCCAGTACTTC
D: .; V: TRBV10-1; size: .; J: TRBJ2-3; CDR3: CASSPTATLTDTQYF; DNA: TGCGCCAGCAGCCCTACAGCCACTCTCACAGATACGCAGTATTTT
D: TRBD2; V: TRBV10-2; size: .; J: TRBJ2-1; CDR3: CASSESAGGYNEQFF; DNA: TGCGCCAGCAGTGAGTCCGCGGGAGGGTACAATGAGCAGTTCTTC
D: .; V: TRBV5-1; size: many; J: TRBJ2-7; CDR3: CASSPRDGLGNEQYF; DNA: TGCGCCAGCAGCCCCCGGGACGGCCTAGGCAACGAGCAGTACTTC
D: .; V: TRBV6-2/TRBV6-3; size: few; J: TRBJ2-4; CDR3: CASSPTGNIQYF; DNA: TGTGCCAGCAGCCCCACCGGAAACATTCAGTACTTC
D: .; V: TRBV20-1; size: .; J: TRBJ2-3; CDR3: CSATGSGGFTDTQYF; DNA: TGCAGTGCTACCGGAAGTGGGGGATTCACAGATACGCAGTATTTT
D: .; V: TRBV4-2; size: few; J: TRBJ2-1; CDR3: CASSQNLWSESGVSYNEQFF; DNA: TGTGCCAGCAGCCAAAATCTCTGGTCTGAGTCGGGAGTTTCCTACAATGAGCAGTTCTTC
D: .; V: TRBV7-2; size: many; J: TRBJ2-5; CDR3: CASSPTRETQYF; DNA: TGTGCCAGCAGCCCGACGAGGGAGACCCAGTACTTC
D: TRBD2; V: TRBV4-2; size: few; J: TRBJ2-1; CDR3: CASSSGTLSYNEQFF; DNA: TGTGCCAGCAGCAGCGGGACGCTCTCCTACAATGAGCAGTTCTTC
D: .; V: TRBV12-3/TRBV12-4; size: .; J: TRBJ1-6; CDR3: CASTLWGENSPLHF; DNA: TGTGCCAGCACGTTGTGGGGCGAAAATTCACCCCTCCACTTT
D: .; V: TRBV12-3/TRBV12-4; size: once; J: TRBJ1-1; CDR3: CASSIWSLGAEAFF; DNA: TGTGCCAGCAGTATATGGTCGTTGGGGGCTGAAGCTTTCTTT
D: .; V: TRBV12-5; size: .; J: TRBJ2-7; CDR3: CPSGTRWEQYF; DNA: TGTCCTAGTGGCACCAGGTGGGAGCAGTACTTC
D: TRBD2; V: TRBV9; size: .; J: TRBJ2-5; CDR3: CASSRLAVETQYF; DNA: TGTGCCAGCAGTCGACTAGCGGTCGAGACCCAGTACTTC
D: TRBD1; V: TRBV7-2; size: few; J: TRBJ2-1; CDR3: CASSRRQGSSYNEQFF; DNA: TGTGCCAGCAGCCGCCGACAGGGTAGCTCCTACAATGAGCAGTTCTTC
D: TRBD1; V: TRBV5-4; size: .; J: TRBJ2-1; CDR3: CASSGAGQGAYNEQFF; DNA: TGTGCCAGCAGCGGCGCCGGACAGGGTGCCTACAATGAGCAGTTCTTC
D: .; V: TRBV6-2/TRBV6-3; size: .; J: TRBJ2-1; CDR3: CASSYYSLDRSYNEQFF; DNA: TGTGCCAGCAGTTACTATTCTTTGGACAGATCGTACAATGAGCAGTTCTTC
D: .; V: TRBV29-1; size: .; J: TRBJ2-7; CDR3: CSVSQGGGKYEQYF; DNA: TGCAGCGTCTCACAAGGGGGGGGGAAATACGAGCAGTACTTC
D: TRBD2; V: TRBV12-3/TRBV12-4; size: few; J: TRBJ2-5; CDR3: CASWSSGAQETQYF; DNA: TGTGCCAGCTGGAGTAGCGGGGCCCAAGAGACCCAGTACTTC
D: .; V: TRBV24-1; size: few; J: TRBJ2-2; CDR3: CATSPGNTGELFF; DNA: TGTGCCACCAGTCCAGGGAACACCGGGGAGCTGTTTTTT
D: TRBD2; V: TRBV20-1; size: .; J: TRBJ2-5; CDR3: CSARRMASGGIMTQYF; DNA: TGCAGTGCTAGAAGGATGGCTAGCGGGGGGATAATGACCCAGTACTTC
D: .; V: TRBV5-1; size: .; J: TRBJ2-5; CDR3: CASSFGSRTQETQYF; DNA: TGCGCCAGCAGCTTCGGGTCACGTACCCAAGAGACCCAGTACTTC
D: TRBD2; V: TRBV20-1; size: .; J: TRBJ2-7; CDR3: CSASAGGTAYEQYF; DNA: TGCAGTGCTAGTGCGGGAGGGACTGCCTACGAGCAGTACTTC
D: .; V: TRBV6-5; size: once; J: TRBJ2-7; CDR3: CASSYPPRQYF; DNA: TGTGCCAGCAGTTACCCCCCAAGGCAGTACTTC